Listed below are T cell receptor beta chains from one sample, sequenced in a study of blood T cell repertoires in COVID-19. Assay: immunoSEQ multiplex PCR; the TCRdb copy retains only in-frame clones and omits some. The sample has about 120,000 clones, more than 80% seen once. The sequencing sample was made of peripheral blood. These receptors were taken from a woman aged 60-75 years with COVID-19, enrolled during active disease. Each CDR3 is given with its conserved first and last residue. D genes are given only for firm matches. Where a row states a size, it is once, few, many or the class of an expanded clone; other rows omit it.

D	J	V	size	DNA	CDR3
NA	TRBJ1-2	TRBV7-2	once	TGTGCCAGCACGGCGGGGTCGTTTGGCTACACCTTC	CASTAGSFGYTF
TRBD2	TRBJ2-1	TRBV19	once	TGTGCCAGTAGTATCTTAGCGGGGGGCACCTACAATGAGCAGTTCTTC	CASSILAGGTYNEQFF
NA	TRBJ1-2	TRBV10-3	NA	TGTGCCATCAGTGAGTCGGGGGGAAAGACCTTC	CAISESGGKTF
TRBD1	TRBJ2-3	TRBV7-3	NA	TGTGCCAGCAGCTTAGGTCGAGGGGGCGCCGCGTCAGATACGCAGTATTTT	CASSLGRGGAASDTQYF
NA	TRBJ1-5	TRBV4-2	NA	TGTGCCAGCAGCCAAGAGATAGTGGGGGGGATTGGCAATCAGCCCCAGCATTTT	CASSQEIVGGIGNQPQHF
TRBD1	TRBJ1-1	TRBV4-1	NA	TGCGCCAGCAGCCGTTCGGGACAGGGGTTTCGGAACACTGAAGCTTTCTTT	CASSRSGQGFRNTEAFF
NA	TRBJ1-1	TRBV7-2	NA	TGTGCCAGCAGCGCAGGGGTGACTGAAGCTTTCTTT	CASSAGVTEAFF
TRBD1	TRBJ1-1	TRBV28	NA	TGTGCCAGCAGTCGCGACAGGGAAGGAACTTTCTTT	CASSRDREGTFF
NA	TRBJ2-2	TRBV5-6	NA	TGTGCCAGCAGCCCCAATATGGGGGGCACCGGGGAGCTGTTTTTT	CASSPNMGGTGELFF
NA	TRBJ2-1	TRBV15	NA	TGTGCCACCAGCAGAGATCCCCGAGACAATGAGCAGTTCTTC	CATSRDPRDNEQFF
TRBD1	TRBJ1-2	TRBV28	NA	TGTGCCAGCAGTTTGGTCAACAGGGGTTATGGCTACACCTTC	CASSLVNRGYGYTF
NA	TRBJ1-4	TRBV7-9	NA	TGTGCCAGCAGCTTAGCTCAATCGGTTATGGATGAAAAACTGTTTTTT	CASSLAQSVMDEKLFF
NA	TRBJ1-4	TRBV19	NA	TGTGCCAGTATGGACCGGGGTCGGGCAACTAATGAAAAACTGTTTTTT	CASMDRGRATNEKLFF
NA	TRBJ1-1	TRBV15	once	TGTGCCACCAGCAGAGATAGACAGGAGTCCCGGTTGGAGAACACTGAAGCTTTCTTT	CATSRDRQESRLENTEAFF
NA	TRBJ1-5	TRBV7-8	NA	TGTGCCAGCAGCTTCCAGGGATTTCAGCCCCAGCATTTT	CASSFQGFQPQHF
NA	TRBJ2-2	TRBV2	once	TGTGCCAGCAGTGAACCCCAGGGGTTCTTCACCAACACCGGGGAGCTGTTTTTT	CASSEPQGFFTNTGELFF
TRBD2	TRBJ2-3	TRBV6-5	NA	TGTGCCAGCAGTTTTCTAGCGGGGGACACAGATACGCAGTATTTT	CASSFLAGDTDTQYF
TRBD2	TRBJ2-7	TRBV4-3	NA	TGCGCCAGCAGCCCTTTCTCGACTAGCGGGGGTTACGAGCAGTACTTC	CASSPFSTSGGYEQYF
NA	TRBJ1-2	TRBV5-5	NA	TGTGCCAGCAGCCCCCGGAGTTGGAGGGCTAACTATGGCTACACCTTC	CASSPRSWRANYGYTF
TRBD1	TRBJ1-2	TRBV18	NA	TGTGCCAGCTCACCACCCTCGGGCAGACAGGGGTATGGCTACACCTTC	CASSPPSGRQGYGYTF
TRBD1	TRBJ1-2	TRBV29-1	NA	TGCAGCTCAGACAGGCCCAGGGGGAATGGCTACACCTTC	CSSDRPRGNGYTF
NA	TRBJ1-6	TRBV6-5	few	TGTGCCAGCCGAACCACGCGGGGAGGTAATTCACCCCTCCACTTT	CASRTTRGGNSPLHF
NA	TRBJ1-2	TRBV30	NA	TGTGCCTGGAGTGGTACGGACAGCGCTAACTATGGCTACACCTTC	CAWSGTDSANYGYTF
NA	TRBJ1-4	TRBV5-6	NA	TGTGCCAGCAGCTTGGAGCCAGGCGTTAATGAAAAACTGTTTTTT	CASSLEPGVNEKLFF
NA	TRBJ1-3	TRBV5-4	NA	TGTGCCAGCAGCTCGGCGGGTACTGGAAACACCATATATTTT	CASSSAGTGNTIYF
TRBD1	TRBJ1-6	TRBV4-2	NA	TGTGCCAGCAGCCAAGCGCAGGGGGTTTCACCCCTCCACTTT	CASSQAQGVSPLHF
NA	TRBJ2-1	TRBV9	NA	TGTGCCAGCAGCGTAGGCGGTAGAACCGATGAGCAGTTCTTC	CASSVGGRTDEQFF
NA	TRBJ1-3	TRBV5-1	NA	TGCGCCAGCAGCTTGCAGGCCAACTCTGGAAACACCATATATTTT	CASSLQANSGNTIYF
NA	TRBJ2-7	TRBV15	NA	TGTGCCACCAGCAGAGATAGAAGAATCACGGGTTACTTC	CATSRDRRITGYF
NA	TRBJ1-4	TRBV4-3	NA	TGCGCCAGCAGTACTACAGGGATCAATGAAAAACTGTTTTTT	CASSTTGINEKLFF
NA	TRBJ2-1	TRBV6-4	NA	TGTGCCAGCAGTGTTGGTGGGGGGTACTATGAGCAGTTCTTC	CASSVGGGYYEQFF
NA	TRBJ1-2	TRBV15	once	TGTGCCACCATGCAGCTGGGCAGCCCTAACTATGGCTACACCTTC	CATMQLGSPNYGYTF
NA	TRBJ1-2	TRBV4-1	NA	TGCGCCAGCAGCCAAGATAGGGTGGCAGGGGTTTATGGCTACACCTTC	CASSQDRVAGVYGYTF
NA	TRBJ1-1	TRBV7-9	NA	TGTGCCAGCCAACCCGGGGGGGTGGGGGACACTGAAGCTTTCTTT	CASQPGGVGDTEAFF
TRBD1	TRBJ1-2	TRBV19	few	TGTGCCAGTAGTCCTCGCAACACGGACAGGGCAATAAACTATGGCTACACCTTC	CASSPRNTDRAINYGYTF
TRBD1	TRBJ1-5	TRBV27	NA	TGTGCCAGCACCCGACCCGTCCACCTAGCTCCGGGACAGAGCAATCAGCCCCAGCATTTT	CASTRPVHLAPGQSNQPQHF
TRBD2	TRBJ2-1	TRBV4-3	once	TGCGCCAGCAGCCATCGCGGACTAGCGGGGTACAATGAGCAGTTCTTC	CASSHRGLAGYNEQFF
TRBD1	TRBJ1-3	TRBV10-3	once	TGTGCCATCAGGGCTACAGGGGGAGCTGGAAACACCATATATTTT	CAIRATGGAGNTIYF
NA	TRBJ2-1	TRBV7-9	NA	TGTGCCAGCAGCTTCCTCGGGGAGGTTGAGCAGTTCTTC	CASSFLGEVEQFF
NA	TRBJ1-1	TRBV9	few	TGTGCCAGCAGCGGAGCGGGGCGCACTGAAGCTTTCTTT	CASSGAGRTEAFF
NA	TRBJ2-3	TRBV18	NA	TGTGCCAGCTCGACAGGTACTACGCAGTATTTT	CASSTGTTQYF
NA	TRBJ1-2	TRBV14	few	TGTGCCAGCAGCCAAGGAGGGTATGGCTACACCTTC	CASSQGGYGYTF
NA	TRBJ2-3	TRBV2	NA	TGTGCCAGCAGTGGGGACACCACAGATACGCAGTATTTT	CASSGDTTDTQYF
TRBD1	TRBJ1-6	TRBV5-1	NA	TGCGCCAGCAGCCCCAGGGGGCAAGGTTCACCCCTCCACTTT	CASSPRGQGSPLHF
NA	TRBJ1-2	TRBV5-6	NA	TGTGCCAGCAGCCCGGGACAAAGTTATGGCTACACCTTC	CASSPGQSYGYTF
TRBD2	TRBJ2-3	TRBV11-3	NA	TGTGCCAGCAGCCAAAGTCGCGGGGGGCCCCTGGATACGCAGTATTTT	CASSQSRGGPLDTQYF